A selection of T cell receptor beta chains follows, all from one sample in a study of monozygotic twins with inflammatory bowel disease. TCRdb re-called the 5' RACE reads and gives one entry per CDR3 protein, without DNA. This table holds 300,000 to 350,000 distinct CDR3 sequences. Sequenced: blood. The receptors here all came from a human donor with ulcerative colitis or Crohn's disease, or a healthy co-twin of an affected twin (not recorded which). CDR3s include the opening cysteine and the closing phenylalanine or tryptophan. Each record gives: V gene, J gene, CDR3 protein.

V gene: TRBV20-1
J gene: TRBJ2-1
CDR3 protein: CSAHQIAVRTPGGGDEQFF

V gene: TRBV3-1
J gene: TRBJ2-2
CDR3 protein: CASSQWDLNGELFF

V gene: TRBV5-4
J gene: TRBJ2-1
CDR3 protein: CASSLGGGEKQFF

V gene: TRBV5-1
J gene: TRBJ2-6
CDR3 protein: CASQDSGANVLTF

V gene: TRBV7-8
J gene: TRBJ2-7
CDR3 protein: CASSGTRGTYEQYF

V gene: TRBV7-3
J gene: TRBJ2-1
CDR3 protein: CASSDPGQGYNEQFF

V gene: TRBV5-1
J gene: TRBJ2-7
CDR3 protein: CASSPDISYEQYF

V gene: TRBV5-1
J gene: TRBJ2-7
CDR3 protein: CASSSGTGEQYF

V gene: TRBV29-1
J gene: TRBJ1-1
CDR3 protein: CSVETYSYTEAFF

V gene: TRBV3-1
J gene: TRBJ2-4
CDR3 protein: CASSQDSSGKNIQYF

V gene: TRBV21-1
J gene: TRBJ1-2
CDR3 protein: CASSEGGGPYGYTF

V gene: TRBV20-1
J gene: TRBJ2-3
CDR3 protein: CSAREASGGREDTQYF

V gene: TRBV20-1
J gene: TRBJ1-4
CDR3 protein: CSARTATNEKLFF

V gene: TRBV20-1
J gene: TRBJ1-6
CDR3 protein: CSASRGQGNSPLHF

V gene: TRBV30
J gene: TRBJ2-7
CDR3 protein: CAWSSQGEQYF

V gene: TRBV4-1
J gene: TRBJ2-1
CDR3 protein: CASSQEMGPRDHFF

V gene: TRBV11-3
J gene: TRBJ2-1
CDR3 protein: CASSSRSRGAGNNEQFF

V gene: TRBV7-6
J gene: TRBJ2-5
CDR3 protein: CASSRTSGERGETQYF

V gene: TRBV30
J gene: TRBJ2-1
CDR3 protein: CAWRTGNEQFF

V gene: TRBV5-6
J gene: TRBJ2-3
CDR3 protein: CASSPYRARTDTQYF

V gene: TRBV20-1
J gene: TRBJ2-3
CDR3 protein: CSAGPGLASDTQYF

V gene: TRBV5-1
J gene: TRBJ1-1
CDR3 protein: CASSRRDRPNTEAFF

V gene: TRBV29-1
J gene: TRBJ2-3
CDR3 protein: CSVAEAGVQDTQYF

V gene: TRBV28
J gene: TRBJ2-7
CDR3 protein: CASKRAYEQYF

V gene: TRBV18
J gene: TRBJ2-1
CDR3 protein: CASSRSGRGSYNEQFF

V gene: TRBV5-1
J gene: TRBJ2-7
CDR3 protein: CASSSGTPGTSYEQYF

V gene: TRBV28
J gene: TRBJ1-4
CDR3 protein: CASSPNEKLFF

V gene: TRBV27
J gene: TRBJ1-2
CDR3 protein: CASSFQGSYGYTF

V gene: TRBV5-5
J gene: TRBJ2-1
CDR3 protein: CASSLSDSNSYNEQFF

V gene: TRBV28
J gene: TRBJ2-7
CDR3 protein: CASSLSFHEQYF

V gene: TRBV5-1
J gene: TRBJ1-1
CDR3 protein: CASIRTTGGQTEAFF

V gene: TRBV20-1
J gene: TRBJ1-6
CDR3 protein: CSAKGPLNSPLHF

V gene: TRBV14
J gene: TRBJ2-1
CDR3 protein: CASSPLSASQGSEQFF

V gene: TRBV28
J gene: TRBJ2-7
CDR3 protein: CAIAPGLTYEQYF

V gene: TRBV6-5
J gene: TRBJ1-1
CDR3 protein: CASSYPQGQKFEAFF

V gene: TRBV5-1
J gene: TRBJ2-2
CDR3 protein: CASSTKREGRTGELFF

V gene: TRBV24-1
J gene: TRBJ2-7
CDR3 protein: CATSEYPYYEQYF

V gene: TRBV20-1
J gene: TRBJ2-3
CDR3 protein: CSAGTSGSTDTQYF

V gene: TRBV19
J gene: TRBJ2-6
CDR3 protein: CASRRESGANVLTF

V gene: TRBV7-2
J gene: TRBJ2-7
CDR3 protein: CASSLYHEQYF

V gene: TRBV20-1
J gene: TRBJ2-5
CDR3 protein: CSATRQGKETQYF

V gene: TRBV25-1
J gene: TRBJ2-2
CDR3 protein: CASSDLDTYTGELFF